The clone carrying this T cell receptor beta chain was detected ten times or more. Its cognate antigen is unknown. Each CDR3 protein gets one entry after TCRdb re-called the PCR reads with MiXCR. Among roughly 12,000 distinct CDR3 sequences, roughly 50% were seen once, and the ten largest hold roughly 17%. The CDR3 contains 17 residues. Looked up from germline, CDR1 is SGHVS and CDR2 is FNYEAQ. Unmatched junction bases numbered 11, after V lost 4 bases and J lost 6 bases. Stated time point: before preoperative PTX-NDP chemotherapy. The data were taken from a study of esophageal squamous cell carcinoma under preoperative chemotherapy. Findings and limits, study-wide: Peripheral T cells migrating into the tumor appeared to partly supply post-treatment tumor-infiltrating lymphocytes.

The genes are TRBV7-6 and TRBJ2-1, with 11 bases fitting TRBD2. The origin of this receptor is a human donor with esophageal squamous cell carcinoma. The donor label of this sample is uncertain. This material was acquired from a patient given preoperative chemotherapy. CDR3 DNA sequence: TGTGCCAGCAGCTCCAGCGTTAGCGGGGGGGCCGGCAATGAGCAGTTCTTC. Protein sequence: CASSSSVSGGAGNEQFF.